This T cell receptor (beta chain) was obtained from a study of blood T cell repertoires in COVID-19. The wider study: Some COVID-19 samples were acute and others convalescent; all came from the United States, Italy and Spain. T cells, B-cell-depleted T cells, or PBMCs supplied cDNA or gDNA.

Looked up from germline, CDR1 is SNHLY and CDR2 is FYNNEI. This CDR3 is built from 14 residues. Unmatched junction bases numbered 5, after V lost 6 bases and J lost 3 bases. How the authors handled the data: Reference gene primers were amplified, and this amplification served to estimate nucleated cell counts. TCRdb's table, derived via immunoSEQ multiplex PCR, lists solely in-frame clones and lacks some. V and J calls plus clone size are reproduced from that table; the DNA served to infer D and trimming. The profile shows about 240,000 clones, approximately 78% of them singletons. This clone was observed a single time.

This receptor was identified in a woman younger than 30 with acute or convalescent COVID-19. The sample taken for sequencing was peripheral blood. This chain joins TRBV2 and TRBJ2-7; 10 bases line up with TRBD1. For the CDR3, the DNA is TGTGCCAGCAGAGAGACAGGGGGCTTCTACGAGCAGTACTTC. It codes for CASRETGGFYEQYF.